The entry below describes one TCR beta chain. Assay: immunoSEQ multiplex PCR; the TCRdb copy retains only in-frame clones and omits some. The sample includes approximately 340,000 clones, 87% seen only once; the top ten take roughly 8.9%. This sample was taken from a study of blood T cell repertoires in COVID-19. Study-wide context: Sample material is recorded as cDNA or gDNA derived from T cells, B-cell-depleted T cells, or PBMCs.

The germline V gene has CDR1 SEHNR and CDR2 FQNEAQ (reference sequence). This CDR3 has 14 residues. With 1 base removed from V and 3 bases from J, the gap between germline ends came to 9 bases. The chain uses TRBV7-9 and TRBJ1-2; D ambiguous. The sample comprised peripheral blood. This receptor was obtained from a man aged 25-45 years with COVID-19, enrolled during active disease. The CDR3 DNA reads as TGTGCCAGCAGCTTAGTCCCGGACTACTATGGCTACACCTTC. It codes for CASSLVPDYYGYTF.